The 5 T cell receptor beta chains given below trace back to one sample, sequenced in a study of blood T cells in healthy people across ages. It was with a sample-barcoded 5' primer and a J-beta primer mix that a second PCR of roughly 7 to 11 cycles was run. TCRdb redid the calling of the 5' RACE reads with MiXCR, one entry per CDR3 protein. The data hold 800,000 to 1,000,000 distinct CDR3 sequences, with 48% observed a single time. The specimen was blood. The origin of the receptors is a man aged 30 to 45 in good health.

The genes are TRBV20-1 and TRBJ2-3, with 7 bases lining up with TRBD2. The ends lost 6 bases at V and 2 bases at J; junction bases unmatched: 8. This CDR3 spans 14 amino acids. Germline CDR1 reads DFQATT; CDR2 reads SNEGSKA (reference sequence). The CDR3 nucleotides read TGCAGTGCAGCAACTAGCGCATCCACAGATACGCAGTATTTT. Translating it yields CSAATSASTDTQYF.

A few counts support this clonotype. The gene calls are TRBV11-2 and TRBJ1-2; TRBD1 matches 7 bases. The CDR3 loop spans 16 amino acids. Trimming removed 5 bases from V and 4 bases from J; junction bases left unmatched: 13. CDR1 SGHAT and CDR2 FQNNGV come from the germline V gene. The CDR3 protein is CASSATPTGTLYGYTF. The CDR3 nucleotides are TGTGCCAGCAGCGCTACACCGACAGGGACCCTCTATGGCTACACCTTC.

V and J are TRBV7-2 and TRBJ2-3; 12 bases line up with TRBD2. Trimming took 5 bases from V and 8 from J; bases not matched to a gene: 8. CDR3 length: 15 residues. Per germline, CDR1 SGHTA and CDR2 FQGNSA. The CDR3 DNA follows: TGTGCCAGCAGCCCACTACTAGCGGGGGGTGGTACGCAGTATTTT. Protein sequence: CASSPLLAGGGTQYF.

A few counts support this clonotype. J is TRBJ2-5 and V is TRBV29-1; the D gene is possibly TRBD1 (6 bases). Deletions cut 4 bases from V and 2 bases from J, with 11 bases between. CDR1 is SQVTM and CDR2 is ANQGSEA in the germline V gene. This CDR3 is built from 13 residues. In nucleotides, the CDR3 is TGCAGCGTTGCAGGGGAGTCACAAGAGACCCAGTACTTC. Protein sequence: CSVAGESQETQYF.

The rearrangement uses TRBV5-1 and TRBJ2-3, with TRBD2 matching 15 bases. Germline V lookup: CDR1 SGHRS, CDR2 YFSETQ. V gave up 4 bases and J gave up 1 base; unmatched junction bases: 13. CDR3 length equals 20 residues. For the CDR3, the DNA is TGCGCCAGCAGCAAAGGACTAGCGGGGGGGACCTCTCTCGGCACAGATACGCAGTATTTT. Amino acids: CASSKGLAGGTSLGTDTQYF.